The 2 T cell receptor beta chains below come from one sample, sequenced in a study of blood T cell repertoires in COVID-19. The table came from immunoSEQ multiplex PCR; TCRdb's copy has only in-frame clones and leaves some out. Among about 290,000 clones listed, roughly nine tenths were seen once. The material sequenced was peripheral blood. The receptor source for this set is a woman aged 40 to 49 who had recovered from COVID-19.

The V and J genes are TRBV4-1 and TRBJ2-1; 10 nucleotides align to TRBD2. Germline V gene lookup returns CDR1 MGHRA and CDR2 YSYEKL. The CDR3 has 18 amino acids. With 0 bases clipped from V and 4 bases from J, the junction kept 9 bases outside the gene matches. The CDR3 protein is CASSQDLLAGVGYNEQFF. The CDR3 nucleotides are TGCGCCAGCAGCCAAGATCTCCTAGCGGGGGTGGGTTACAATGAGCAGTTCTTC.

This clone was found a few times. V gene TRBV10-3 combines with J gene TRBJ1-2; D is perhaps TRBD1 (5 bases). Germline CDR1 reads ENHRY; CDR2 reads SYGVKD. Trimming took off 0 bases at V and 0 bases at J, with 8 bases between the two ends. The CDR3 has 15 residues. In nucleotides, the CDR3 is TGTGCCATCAGTGAGTCGGGGCTTACTAACTATGGCTACACCTTC. It codes for CAISESGLTNYGYTF.